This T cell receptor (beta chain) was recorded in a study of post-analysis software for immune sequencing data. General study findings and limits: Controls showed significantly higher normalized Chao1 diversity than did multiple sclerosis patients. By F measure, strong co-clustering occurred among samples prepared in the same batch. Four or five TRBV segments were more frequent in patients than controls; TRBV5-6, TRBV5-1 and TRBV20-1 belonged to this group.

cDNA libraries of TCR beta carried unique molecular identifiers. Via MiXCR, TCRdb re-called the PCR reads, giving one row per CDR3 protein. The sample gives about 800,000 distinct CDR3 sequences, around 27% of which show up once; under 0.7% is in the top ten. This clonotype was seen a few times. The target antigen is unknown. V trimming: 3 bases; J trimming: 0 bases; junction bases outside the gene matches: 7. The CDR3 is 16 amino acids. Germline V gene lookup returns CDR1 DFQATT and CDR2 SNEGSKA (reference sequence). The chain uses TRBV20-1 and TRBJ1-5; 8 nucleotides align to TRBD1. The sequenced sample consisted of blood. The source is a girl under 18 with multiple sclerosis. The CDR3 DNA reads TGCAGTGCTAGGTCGGGGACAGGCCTTAGCAATCAGCCCCAGCATTTT. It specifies CSARSGTGLSNQPQHF.